This TCR beta chain was retrieved from a study of blood T cell repertoires in COVID-19. Looking at the study overall: Samples came from the United States, Italy and Spain, spanning acute and convalescent COVID-19.

TCRdb keeps only in-frame clones here, not all; method: immunoSEQ multiplex PCR. The sample lists roughly 670,000 clones, about nine tenths occurring once. V lost 1 base and J lost 5, with 12 bases in between. The CDR3 extends over 15 amino acids. In germline, CDR1 is LNHDA, CDR2 SQIVND (reference sequence). This chain connects TRBV19 to TRBJ1-5; D perhaps matches TRBD1 (5 bases). The sequencing sample was made of peripheral blood. The sequence was collected from a young woman with acute or convalescent COVID-19. The CDR3, as DNA: TGTGCCAGTAGTATAGGTCAGGGCGTCTATCAGCCCCAGCATTTT. Encoded protein: CASSIGQGVYQPQHF.